The text below deals with one T cell receptor beta chain. The antigen remains unidentified. The CDR3 length is 15 residues. Trimming took off 11 bases at V and 0 bases at J, with 19 bases between the two ends. Germline-derived CDR1 and CDR2 are ENHRY and SYGVKD. These data are taken from a study of T cell repertoires in cytomegalovirus infection. The wider study: Well-studied HLA-B-restricted CMV epitopes were used in the study alongside recently identified HLA-C-restricted ones. It was the public TCR beta signatures that indicated both CMV infection and matching HLA type. Study observations and caveats: CMV carriers having the relevant HLA were flagged by cumulative public TCR beta family frequency. It was HLA-C-restricted CMV-specific TCR beta clonotypes that dominated the response ex vivo.

From the reads, TCRdb called clonotypes with MiXCR, one entry per CDR3 protein. In the table there are 700,000 to 900,000 distinct CDR3 sequences, about 27% of which are singletons. The sequencing used cultured CD8+ T cells from PBMCs, collected from culture after CMV antigen stimulation. This receptor was identified in a human donor in good health (CMV status not recorded). Some clones in this sample may be carry-over from other donors' samples. The J gene is TRBJ1-2, the V gene TRBV10-3; the D gene is possibly TRBD1 (6 bases). CDR3 nucleotide sequence: TGTGCCCTAATAACCGGGACAAAATCTAACTATGGCTACACCTTC. It specifies CALITGTKSNYGYTF.